This T cell receptor (beta chain) was obtained from a study of T cell responses to AZD1222 COVID-19 vaccine. Study outcomes and limitations: Nearly half of spike-specific TCRs reportedly go after variant regions that carry no mutations.

TCRdb keeps only in-frame clones here, not all; method: immunoSEQ multiplex PCR. The top ten hold over 15% of the sample, which has about 100,000 clones, 84% seen once. V lost 6 bases and J lost 6; bases outside the gene matches: 5. Germline V gene lookup returns CDR1 MNHEY and CDR2 SVGEGT. The CDR3 loop spans 13 amino acids. Of note for this clone: Its target is not known.

This rearrangement joins TRBV6-2 or TRBV6-3 to TRBJ1-5; 7 bases align to TRBD1. This TCR came from an adult in good health. Sequenced here: peripheral blood, sampled on day 0 of AZD1222 vaccination. This CDR3 is CASSTQGSQPQHF. The DNA of the CDR3 is TGTGCCAGCAGCACACAGGGGAGTCAGCCCCAGCATTTT.